These T cell receptor beta chains were read from a single sample in a study of cytomegalovirus exposure and HLA in healthy donors. Clones were read by immunoSEQ multiplex PCR, and TCRdb kept only the in-frame ones, dropping some. The data show some 150,000 clones, about 77% seen once. The source material was PBMCs. Source of these receptors: a woman between 45 and 60 years old in good health and CMV-seronegative. The CDR3 runs from the conserved cysteine through the conserved F or W. The order of the fields is D gene, clone size, V gene, J gene, CDR3 protein, CDR3 DNA. A D gene is named only where the DNA matches it firmly. Expanded clones get a size class; other rows say once, few or many, or leave the size out.

d_gene: -
abundance: -
v_gene: TRBV19
j_gene: TRBJ2-4
CDR3aa: CASAGVRNIQYF
CDR3nt: TGTGCCAGCGCAGGGGTTAGAAACATTCAGTACTTC

d_gene: -
abundance: few
v_gene: TRBV4-3
j_gene: TRBJ1-4
CDR3aa: CASSQQGRKLFF
CDR3nt: TGCGCCAGCAGCCAACAGGGTCGAAAACTGTTTTTT

d_gene: -
abundance: -
v_gene: TRBV11-2
j_gene: TRBJ2-3
CDR3aa: CASSLRQGMGTDTQYF
CDR3nt: TGTGCCAGCAGCTTAAGGCAGGGGATGGGGACAGATACGCAGTATTTT

d_gene: TRBD2
abundance: -
v_gene: TRBV9
j_gene: TRBJ2-5
CDR3aa: CASSAGAREGQETQYF
CDR3nt: TGTGCCAGCAGCGCTGGTGCGCGGGAGGGCCAAGAGACCCAGTACTTC

d_gene: -
abundance: -
v_gene: TRBV11-3
j_gene: TRBJ2-1
CDR3aa: CASCPGDCNEQFF
CDR3nt: TGTGCCAGCTGCCCAGGGGATTGCAATGAGCAGTTCTTC

d_gene: TRBD2
abundance: once
v_gene: TRBV7-8
j_gene: TRBJ2-7
CDR3aa: CASSLGTSGLSYEQYF
CDR3nt: TGTGCCAGCAGCTTAGGGACTAGCGGCTTATCCTACGAGCAGTACTTC

d_gene: -
abundance: -
v_gene: TRBV5-5
j_gene: TRBJ1-1
CDR3aa: CASSLVRTGGNTEAFF
CDR3nt: TGTGCCAGCAGCTTGGTAAGAACGGGAGGGAACACTGAAGCTTTCTTT

d_gene: -
abundance: -
v_gene: TRBV7-3
j_gene: TRBJ2-1
CDR3aa: CASSLMGGADVFF
CDR3nt: TGTGCCAGCAGCTTAATGGGGGGTGCGGATGTGTTCTTC

d_gene: TRBD2
abundance: once
v_gene: TRBV2
j_gene: TRBJ2-3
CDR3aa: CASSFSGGAGDTQYF
CDR3nt: TGTGCCAGCTCTTTTAGCGGGGGGGCCGGGGATACGCAGTATTTT

d_gene: -
abundance: -
v_gene: TRBV7-9
j_gene: TRBJ2-6
CDR3aa: CASSTGRGAPGANVLTF
CDR3nt: TGTGCCAGCAGCACCGGCCGGGGGGCTCCTGGGGCCAACGTCCTGACTTTC

d_gene: -
abundance: -
v_gene: TRBV9
j_gene: TRBJ2-1
CDR3aa: CASSLSTDNEQFF
CDR3nt: TGTGCCAGCAGCCTCTCAACGGACAATGAGCAGTTCTTC

d_gene: -
abundance: -
v_gene: TRBV29-1
j_gene: TRBJ2-2
CDR3aa: CSVDKTVEGAGELFF
CDR3nt: TGCAGCGTTGACAAGACCGTCGAGGGGGCCGGGGAGCTGTTTTTT

d_gene: TRBD1
abundance: once
v_gene: TRBV7-9
j_gene: TRBJ2-7
CDR3aa: CASSLGSRQGPFYEQYF
CDR3nt: TGTGCCAGCAGCTTAGGGTCCAGACAGGGGCCCTTCTACGAGCAGTACTTC

d_gene: TRBD1
abundance: -
v_gene: TRBV7-2
j_gene: TRBJ2-7
CDR3aa: CASSLRTGSSYEQYF
CDR3nt: TGTGCCAGCAGCTTACGGACAGGAAGCTCCTACGAGCAGTACTTC

d_gene: TRBD2
abundance: -
v_gene: TRBV28
j_gene: TRBJ2-7
CDR3aa: CASSLVPGQPSGSFYEQYF
CDR3nt: TGTGCCAGCAGTTTAGTGCCGGGACAGCCTAGCGGGAGCTTCTACGAGCAGTACTTC

d_gene: TRBD1
abundance: -
v_gene: TRBV10-3
j_gene: TRBJ1-2
CDR3aa: CAISERDSFYGYTF
CDR3nt: TGTGCCATCAGTGAGCGGGACAGCTTCTATGGCTACACCTTC

d_gene: -
abundance: -
v_gene: TRBV7-2
j_gene: TRBJ1-5
CDR3aa: CASSAEPGGNQPQHF
CDR3nt: TGTGCCAGCAGCGCCGAACCAGGGGGCAATCAGCCCCAGCATTTT

d_gene: -
abundance: -
v_gene: TRBV28
j_gene: TRBJ1-4
CDR3aa: CASSPPRGKLFF
CDR3nt: TGTGCCAGCAGTCCACCTCGGGGGAAACTGTTTTTT

d_gene: -
abundance: -
v_gene: TRBV2
j_gene: TRBJ2-7
CDR3aa: CASRLSSYEQYF
CDR3nt: TGTGCCAGCAGGCTGAGCTCCTACGAGCAGTACTTC

d_gene: TRBD1
abundance: -
v_gene: TRBV5-1
j_gene: TRBJ2-5
CDR3aa: CASRWTGGETQYF
CDR3nt: TGCGCCAGCAGGTGGACAGGGGGAGAGACCCAGTACTTC

d_gene: -
abundance: once
v_gene: TRBV28
j_gene: TRBJ2-7
CDR3aa: CASSTNRPASYEQYF
CDR3nt: TGTGCCAGCAGCACCAACCGGCCAGCGTCCTACGAGCAGTACTTC

d_gene: -
abundance: -
v_gene: TRBV28
j_gene: TRBJ2-6
CDR3aa: CASSFQGLINVLTF
CDR3nt: TGTGCCAGCAGTTTCCAGGGACTCATCAACGTCCTGACTTTC

d_gene: -
abundance: -
v_gene: TRBV28
j_gene: TRBJ2-3
CDR3aa: CASSSLRGTDTQYF
CDR3nt: TGTGCCAGCAGTTCCCTACGGGGCACAGATACGCAGTATTTT

d_gene: -
abundance: -
v_gene: TRBV18
j_gene: TRBJ2-7
CDR3aa: CASSPPRPRSVYEQYF
CDR3nt: TGTGCCAGCTCACCACCGCGACCCAGAAGCGTCTACGAGCAGTACTTC

d_gene: TRBD1
abundance: once
v_gene: TRBV19
j_gene: TRBJ1-5
CDR3aa: CASSIETGEFYQPQHF
CDR3nt: TGTGCCAGTAGTATAGAAACAGGGGAGTTCTATCAGCCCCAGCATTTT

d_gene: -
abundance: -
v_gene: TRBV6-1
j_gene: TRBJ2-7
CDR3aa: CATSIYEQYF
CDR3nt: TGTGCCACCTCGATCTACGAGCAGTACTTC

d_gene: -
abundance: few
v_gene: TRBV15
j_gene: TRBJ1-2
CDR3aa: CATSRDGQGRPYGYTF
CDR3nt: TGTGCCACCAGCAGAGATGGGCAGGGCAGACCTTATGGCTACACCTTC

d_gene: -
abundance: -
v_gene: TRBV28
j_gene: TRBJ2-7
CDR3aa: CASRADPYEQYF
CDR3nt: TGTGCCAGCAGGGCAGATCCTTACGAGCAGTACTTC

d_gene: TRBD1
abundance: -
v_gene: TRBV9
j_gene: TRBJ2-2
CDR3aa: CASTKTGGPRYGELFF
CDR3nt: TGTGCCAGCACCAAAACAGGGGGGCCGAGGTACGGGGAGCTGTTTTTT

d_gene: -
abundance: few
v_gene: TRBV16
j_gene: TRBJ2-1
CDR3aa: CASSINYNEQFF
CDR3nt: TGTGCCAGCAGCATAAACTACAATGAGCAGTTCTTC

d_gene: -
abundance: once
v_gene: TRBV9
j_gene: TRBJ2-2
CDR3aa: CASSGGRDGELFF
CDR3nt: TGTGCCAGCAGCGGAGGCCGTGACGGGGAGCTGTTTTTT

d_gene: TRBD1
abundance: -
v_gene: TRBV19
j_gene: TRBJ1-1
CDR3aa: CASSIGGQMNTEAFF
CDR3nt: TGTGCCAGTAGTATAGGGGGACAGATGAACACTGAAGCTTTCTTT

d_gene: TRBD1
abundance: once
v_gene: TRBV7-9
j_gene: TRBJ1-4
CDR3aa: CASSLGDRVTNEKLFF
CDR3nt: TGTGCCAGCAGCTTAGGGGACAGGGTAACTAATGAAAAACTGTTTTTT

d_gene: TRBD2
abundance: -
v_gene: TRBV16
j_gene: TRBJ2-1
CDR3aa: CASSQGLALNEQFF
CDR3nt: TGTGCCAGCAGTCAGGGACTAGCTCTAAATGAGCAGTTCTTC

d_gene: -
abundance: -
v_gene: TRBV5-6
j_gene: TRBJ1-1
CDR3aa: CASSLGADGTEAFF
CDR3nt: TGTGCCAGCAGCCTTGGGGCAGACGGCACTGAAGCTTTCTTT

d_gene: TRBD1
abundance: -
v_gene: TRBV5-8
j_gene: TRBJ1-2
CDR3aa: CASSLPTGGLSYGYTF
CDR3nt: TGTGCCAGCAGCTTGCCTACAGGGGGCTTGAGCTATGGCTACACCTTC

d_gene: TRBD1
abundance: -
v_gene: TRBV19
j_gene: TRBJ1-1
CDR3aa: CASSIRGFRDRLKKNTEAFF
CDR3nt: TGTGCCAGTAGTATCCGGGGCTTCCGGGACAGGCTAAAAAAGAACACTGAAGCTTTCTTT

d_gene: -
abundance: -
v_gene: TRBV19
j_gene: TRBJ1-3
CDR3aa: CASKAGFSGNTIYF
CDR3nt: TGTGCCAGTAAGGCCGGGTTCTCTGGAAACACCATATATTTT

d_gene: -
abundance: -
v_gene: TRBV9
j_gene: TRBJ2-3
CDR3aa: CASSVGGDTDTQYF
CDR3nt: TGTGCCAGCAGCGTAGGGGGCGACACAGATACGCAGTATTTT

d_gene: TRBD1
abundance: -
v_gene: TRBV5-1
j_gene: TRBJ1-4
CDR3aa: CASSVGQGAKKLFF
CDR3nt: TGCGCCAGCAGCGTGGGACAGGGGGCGAAAAAACTGTTTTTT

d_gene: -
abundance: -
v_gene: TRBV28
j_gene: TRBJ2-7
CDR3aa: CASSPPRQTYEQYF
CDR3nt: TGTGCCAGCAGTCCCCCTCGACAGACCTACGAGCAGTACTTC

d_gene: -
abundance: -
v_gene: TRBV5-6
j_gene: TRBJ1-1
CDR3aa: CASRHTDAVEAFF
CDR3nt: TGTGCCAGCAGGCATACAGACGCAGTTGAAGCTTTCTTT

d_gene: -
abundance: -
v_gene: TRBV6-5
j_gene: TRBJ1-1
CDR3aa: CASSYSGGGGTEAFF
CDR3nt: TGTGCCAGCAGTTACTCTGGGGGCGGAGGCACTGAAGCTTTCTTT

d_gene: -
abundance: -
v_gene: TRBV19
j_gene: TRBJ1-1
CDR3aa: CASSPKTNMNTEAFF
CDR3nt: TGTGCCAGTAGTCCGAAGACAAACATGAACACTGAAGCTTTCTTT

d_gene: -
abundance: few
v_gene: TRBV2
j_gene: TRBJ1-5
CDR3aa: CAGTKEEGSQPQHF
CDR3nt: TGTGCCGGGACTAAAGAGGAGGGGAGTCAGCCCCAGCATTTT

d_gene: -
abundance: few
v_gene: TRBV5-1
j_gene: TRBJ1-2
CDR3aa: CASSLGPRYGYTF
CDR3nt: TGCGCCAGCAGCTTGGGCCCGCGCTATGGCTACACCTTC

d_gene: TRBD1
abundance: -
v_gene: TRBV7-9
j_gene: TRBJ1-1
CDR3aa: CASSPRDRGGTEAFF
CDR3nt: TGTGCCAGCAGCCCCCGGGACAGGGGAGGCACTGAAGCTTTCTTT

d_gene: TRBD1
abundance: once
v_gene: TRBV2
j_gene: TRBJ2-1
CDR3aa: CARQGLSLGDNEQFF
CDR3nt: TGTGCCAGACAGGGGCTATCCCTGGGGGACAATGAGCAGTTCTTC

d_gene: TRBD1
abundance: -
v_gene: TRBV7-8
j_gene: TRBJ1-1
CDR3aa: CASSPTGGWDTEAFF
CDR3nt: TGTGCCAGCAGCCCGACAGGGGGCTGGGACACTGAAGCTTTCTTT

d_gene: TRBD2
abundance: few
v_gene: TRBV9
j_gene: TRBJ2-1
CDR3aa: CASSVGDSGIYEQFF
CDR3nt: TGTGCCAGCAGCGTAGGTGACAGCGGGATTTATGAGCAGTTCTTC